The clone carrying this TCR beta chain has ten or more counts. The source of the sample is a study of molecular identifiers for immune sequencing clone quantification. At the level of the study: Naive CD8 RNA (roughly 20,000 or 100,000 cells) was divided into five aliquots, with four sequenced.

Germline CDR1 LGHNA, CDR2 YSLEER. Trimming stripped 1 base from V and 0 bases from J, with 14 bases between. This CDR3 has 17 amino acids. Preparation methods for the bulk TCR libraries were those previously described, with listed TCR primers. Using its own MiXCR run on the PCR reads, TCRdb lists one record per CDR3 protein. The sample yields a few hundred thousand distinct CDR3 sequences, 25% seen once. With RNA at 10%, 30% or 50%, naive CD8 libraries came from approximately 20,000 to 1,000,000 sorted cells. Using a CD8+CD4-CCR7+CD45RA+ phenotype, naive CD8 T cells were sorted. The sequenced material came from naive CD8+ T cells from blood, with Jurkat cell RNA spiked in. The subset denotes: FACS-sorted CD8+CD4-CCR7+CD45RA+ naive T cells. The chain couples TRBV4-3 to TRBJ2-3; TRBD1 might be the D (5 bases). This clonotype originated in a human donor in good health. Some libraries in this study had Jurkat cell RNA spiked in. The CDR3 DNA follows: TGCGCCAGCAGCCAAGCGAGGACATCCACTAGCACAGATACGCAGTATTTT. It codes for CASSQARTSTSTDTQYF.